This entry features one T cell receptor (beta chain) sequence. The CDR3 has 14 residues. The germline gives CDR1 LNHDA, CDR2 SQIVND (reference sequence). V lost 6 bases and J 5 bases, leaving 16 bases between the germline ends. This sample stems from a study of blood T cell repertoires in COVID-19. TCRdb's copy holds only in-frame clones and misses some; the assay was immunoSEQ multiplex PCR. There are 35,000 to 45,000 clones in the sample; 80% to 90% occur only once, and 6.2% lies in the top ten. This clonotype was obtained from a human donor in a cohort sampled during active COVID-19. The chain recombines TRBV19 with TRBJ1-2; D is possibly TRBD1 (5 bases). Sequenced: peripheral blood. The CDR3 coding sequence is TGTGCCAGTAGATGGGGGGGTACACCTTATGGCTACACCTTC. This sequence encodes CASRWGGTPYGYTF.